The 5 T cell receptor beta chains reported below all come from one sample, sequenced in a study of technical replicates of blood from a few donors. TCRdb keeps only in-frame clones here, not all; method: immunoSEQ multiplex PCR. Seen here are 62,000 or so clones, around 87% observed once, and the top ten hold about 5.1%. Source material: PBMCs. These receptor sequences come from a human donor in good health. Some clones in this sample may be carry-over from other donors' samples.

J is TRBJ2-7 and V is TRBV6-5; 9 bases line up with TRBD2. With 5 bases clipped from V and 4 bases from J, the junction kept 9 bases outside the gene matches. CDR3 length: 15 residues. The germline CDR1 and CDR2 sequences are MNHEY and SVGAGI. Written as DNA, the CDR3 is TGTGCCAGCAGTAGCCCGTATAGCGGGAGTTACGAGCAGTACTTC. This codes for CASSSPYSGSYEQYF.

There are a few counts of this clone. V usage is TRBV4-3 and J usage is TRBJ2-3, with a weak D call TRBD1 (6 bases). The germline V gene encodes CDR1 LGHNA and CDR2 YSLEER. The V end lost 1 base, the J end lost 1 base, and 15 bases lay between the germline ends. The CDR3 has 17 amino acids. The CDR3 DNA sequence: TGCGCCAGCAGCCAAGCACAGGGTGGGGACCGCACAGATACGCAGTATTTT. This encodes CASSQAQGGDRTDTQYF.

The V gene is TRBV5-4, the J gene TRBJ2-5, with TRBD2 identical over 12 bases. CDR1 SGHNT and CDR2 YYREEE come from the germline V gene (reference sequence). Trimming removed 1 base from V and 2 bases from J; junction bases left unmatched: 0. This CDR3 region has 15 residues. CDR3 region: CASSLTSGGQETQYF. CDR3 bases: TGTGCCAGCAGCTTGACTAGCGGGGGGCAAGAGACCCAGTACTTC.

The V and J genes are TRBV13 and TRBJ2-3; maybe TRBD1 (6 bases). The CDR3 is 14 amino acids. Germline V lookup: CDR1 PRHDT, CDR2 FYEKMQ (reference sequence). Trimming removed 5 bases at V and 2 bases at J, with 11 bases between. The DNA of the CDR3 is TGTGCCAGCAGCGGCCGGGACACCACAGATACGCAGTATTTT. Amino acid sequence: CASSGRDTTDTQYF.

V and J are TRBV4-2 and TRBJ2-3; 8 bases fit TRBD2. The V segment lost 6 bases and the J segment 3 bases; nucleotides outside the gene matches: 2. The CDR3 spans 13 residues. CDR1 is LGHNA and CDR2 is YNFKEQ in the germline V gene. CDR3 DNA: TGTGCCAGCAGAGGCGGGGGGACAGATACGCAGTATTTT. Translated, it gives CASRGGGTDTQYF.